This T cell receptor (beta chain) derives from a study of beta chain features in type 1 diabetes. Isolated RNA was reverse transcribed in full, so expressed TCRB transcripts were sequenced. The data were produced by immunoSEQ multiplex PCR, yet TCRdb's version contains in-frame clones alone and is incomplete. The sample includes approximately 470,000 clones, 25% to 35% of them seen just once. This clone was detected only a few times. The CDR3 has 13 residues. V gave up 4 bases and J gave up 5 bases, with 10 bases separating them. Germline V gene lookup returns CDR1 SGHRS and CDR2 YFSETQ. The receptor comes from a young man in good health. Specimen: naive CD4+ T cells from blood. The chain has TRBV5-1 and TRBJ2-1, with D maybe TRBD1 (6 bases). CDR3 in amino acids: CASSVDRNNEQFF. For the CDR3, the DNA is TGCGCCAGCAGCGTGGACAGAAACAATGAGCAGTTCTTC.